This T cell receptor beta chain was recorded in a study of blood T cell repertoires in COVID-19. V dropped 8 bases and J dropped 5; count of bases not matched to a gene: 7. CDR1 is LNHDA and CDR2 is SQIVND in the germline V gene (reference sequence). This CDR3 contains 15 residues. The table came from immunoSEQ multiplex PCR; TCRdb's copy has only in-frame clones and leaves some out. The profile shows some 97,000 clones, roughly 87% of them singletons. The chain carries TRBV19 and TRBJ2-1; 12 bases map to TRBD2. Sequenced: peripheral blood. This clonotype was obtained from a man between 25 and 39 years old in a cohort sampled during active COVID-19. CDR3 residues: CASSSGTSGHNEQFF. The DNA of the CDR3 is TGTGCCAGTTCGTCCGGGACTAGCGGGCACAATGAGCAGTTCTTC.